The table lists the clone carrying this TCR beta chain with a few counts. Gene names and germline refer to mouse. The read halts 4 residues ahead of the CDR3 end, with the missing end drawn from the germline J gene. This CDR3 is 13 amino acids long. The germline gives CDR1 FNHDT, CDR2 SITEND (reference sequence). V was pared by 4 bases and J by 3 bases, with 1 base of the junction left unmatched. Reverse transcription of extracted RNA yielded cDNA, which provided the sequencing template. Repertoires were generated with immunoSEQ multiplex PCR, while TCRdb's copy carries only in-frame clones and drops some. The sample includes 270,000 or so clones, none of them occurring once. The sorting of pooled cutaneous lymph node cells relied on CD4, CD8alpha, NKG2D, NKG2ACE and other markers. These data originate in a study of CD8+ T cells in alopecia areata.

Sequenced: CD4+ T cells sorted from a lymph node. The chain links TRBV19 to TRBJ1-1; 9 bases are a match to TRBD1. This clonotype was sampled from a C3H/HeJ mouse with alopecia areata. As its MHC haplotype, the strain has H2-k. CDR3 region: CASSRDRDTEVFF. Incomplete CDR3 DNA: TGTGCCAGCAGTCGGGACAGGGACACA.